The 14 T cell receptor beta chains below all came from one sample that was sequenced in a study of blood T cells in healthy people across ages. For the second PCR, which ran for about 7 to 12 cycles, a sample-barcoded 5' primer and a J-beta primer mix were used. Using its own MiXCR run on the 5' RACE reads, TCRdb lists one record per CDR3 protein. The sample has over 600,000 distinct CDR3 sequences, roughly 56% seen once. Sample: blood. These TCRs come from a man between 40 and 49 years old in good health.

This chain joins TRBV5-1 and TRBJ1-6; D not resolved. The V end was cut by 2 bases, the J end by 5 bases, with 11 bases between. The germline gives CDR1 SGHRS, CDR2 YFSETQ. The CDR3 spans 15 residues. Here the CDR3 DNA reads TGCGCCAGCAGCTTTGGTGACGGTGATAATTCACCCCTCCACTTT. Its translation: CASSFGDGDNSPLHF.

The chain uses TRBV3-1 and TRBJ2-1; the match to TRBD2 covers 8 bases. The J call may be faulty, since TRBJ2-7 better matches the DNA end. The CDR3 length is 15 residues. Germline assignment: CDR1 LGHDT and CDR2 YNNKEL (reference sequence). CDR3 nucleotides: TGTGCCAGCAGCCCACCTGCTAGCGGGCACAATGAGCAGTACTTC. Translation: CASSPPASGHNEQYF.

Note on this clonotype: Germline is not matched at one junction end, which may reflect a read error. V usage is TRBV4-3 and J usage is TRBJ2-7, with a possible D match to TRBD2 (5 bases). This CDR3 has 18 amino acids. CDR1 is LGHNA, CDR2 YSLEER, per germline. CDR3 in amino acids: CASSQDLMAHGISYEQYF. CDR3 DNA sequence: TGCGCCAGCAGCCAAGATCTGATGGCCCACGGGATTTCCTACGAGCAGTATTTC.

V gene TRBV5-1 combines with J gene TRBJ1-2; 7 bases map to TRBD1. Looked up from germline, CDR1 is SGHRS and CDR2 is YFSETQ. CDR3 size: 13 residues. With V trimmed by 3 bases and J by 3 bases, 2 bases remained unmatched. This CDR3 reads CASSSGQDYGYTF. CDR3 DNA: TGCGCCAGCAGCTCTGGACAGGACTATGGCTACACCTTC.

This clonotype was counted only a few times. The chain employs TRBV5-1 and TRBJ2-1; 7 bases align to TRBD1. V was pared by 3 bases and J by 5 bases, with 5 bases of the junction left unmatched. CDR1 is SGHRS and CDR2 is YFSETQ in the germline V gene. The CDR3 covers 14 residues. DNA for the CDR3: TGCGCCAGCAGCTCCTGGACAGGCAACAATGAGCAGTTCTTC. Protein: CASSSWTGNNEQFF.

The J gene is TRBJ1-2, the V gene TRBV2, with D possibly TRBD1 on 6 matching bases. V shed 2 bases and J shed 8 bases, with 18 bases lying between them. CDR1 and CDR2 from the germline V gene are SNHLY and FYNNEI. The length of the CDR3 is 15 residues. CDR3: CASSENPTGLRGYTF. The CDR3 nucleotides read TGTGCCAGCAGTGAAAATCCAACAGGGCTCCGGGGCTACACCTTC.

This chain uses TRBV20-1 with TRBJ2-7, with 7 bases lining up with TRBD1. Looked up from germline, CDR1 is DFQATT and CDR2 is SNEGSKA (reference sequence). The CDR3 spans 15 residues. J was trimmed by 7 bases and V by 5 bases; bases with no gene match: 17. CDR3 in DNA: TGCAGTGCTGATCCTAGGGGGCGTAGTGGCAATGAGCAGTACTTC. Amino acids: CSADPRGRSGNEQYF.

J is TRBJ1-2 and V is TRBV11-2; D is undetermined. The CDR3 length is 12 residues. V was pared by 4 bases and J by 7 bases, with 10 bases between. Germline CDR1 reads SGHAT; CDR2 reads FQNNGV. The CDR3 here is CASSSPWGGYTF. The CDR3 DNA sequence: TGTGCCAGCAGCTCTCCTTGGGGTGGCTACACCTTC.

The V and J genes are TRBV11-3 and TRBJ2-5, with TRBD2 identical over 13 bases. The CDR3 has 16 residues. Germline trimming cut 4 bases from V and 4 bases from J; bases unmatched to any gene: 6. Germline CDR1 and CDR2: SGHNT and YENEEA. The CDR3 DNA sequence: TGTGCCAGCAGCTCTCGGACTAGCGGGAGTCGAGAGACCCAGTACTTC. Translated: CASSSRTSGSRETQYF.

The genes are TRBV12-3 or TRBV12-4 and TRBJ1-5, with D possibly TRBD1 on 6 matching bases. CDR3 length: 15 residues. Trimming took off 4 bases at V and 3 bases at J, with 13 bases between the two ends. The CDR3 coding sequence is TGTGCCAGCAGTTCGCGACAGGCCTCCAATCAGCCCCAGCATTTT. This codes for CASSSRQASNQPQHF.

The chain carries TRBV29-1 and TRBJ2-7; D is tentatively TRBD1 or TRBD2 (5 bases each). V shed 4 bases and J shed 0 bases, with 10 bases lying between them. The CDR3 extends over 13 amino acids. Germline CDR1 is SQVTM and CDR2 is ANQGSEA. CDR3 sequence (DNA): TGCAGCGTTGGATCCGGGACCTCCTACGAGCAGTACTTC. Translating gives CSVGSGTSYEQYF.

The rearrangement joins TRBV5-4 to TRBJ1-2, with 7 bases identical to TRBD1. Germline trimming cut 2 bases from V and 4 bases from J; bases unmatched to any gene: 5. The CDR3 contains 14 residues. Germline lookup yields CDR1 SGHNT and CDR2 YYREEE (reference sequence). The CDR3: CASSLGTDSYGYTF. The CDR3 nucleotides read TGTGCCAGCAGCTTAGGGACAGATTCCTATGGCTACACCTTC.

This clonotype has a handful of counts. The gene calls are TRBV29-1 and TRBJ2-7; 14 bases agree with TRBD2. CDR1 and CDR2 from the germline V gene are SQVTM and ANQGSEA. The CDR3 is 17 residues long. The J segment lost 4 bases and the V segment lost 7 bases, leaving 15 bases of the junction unmatched. The CDR3 region is CSAFSPGLAGEGYEQYF. In DNA, the CDR3 is TGCAGCGCCTTTAGTCCGGGACTAGCGGGAGAGGGGTACGAGCAGTACTTC.

This clonotype was seen a few times. The chain uses TRBV29-1 and TRBJ2-1; D remains unclear. The CDR3 loop spans 13 amino acids. Trimming left V 7 bases short and J 0 bases short, with 10 bases between. Germline V gene sequence: CDR1 SQVTM, CDR2 ANQGSEA. The CDR3 loop reads CSAALSSYNEQFF. Here the CDR3 DNA reads TGCAGCGCCGCGTTGAGCTCCTACAATGAGCAGTTCTTC.